This is a list of T cell receptor beta chains from one sample in a study of cytomegalovirus exposure and HLA in healthy donors. Here immunoSEQ multiplex PCR was the method, and the copy in TCRdb shows in-frame clones only, minus some. The sample shows about 110,000 clones, 73% of them seen only once. The specimen sequenced was PBMCs. Source of these receptors: a man in his forties in good health and CMV-seronegative. CDR3s include the opening cysteine and the closing phenylalanine or tryptophan. The D gene is left open where the match is weak. Only some rows state a clone size, as once, few, many or a class for expanded clones.

size	V	D	J	CDR3	DNA
.	TRBV14	.	TRBJ2-1	CASSQEAGYSAYNEQFF	TGTGCCAGCAGCCAAGAGGCGGGGTATTCGGCCTACAATGAGCAGTTCTTC
.	TRBV5-4	.	TRBJ1-1	CASSGPGQKNTEAFF	TGTGCCAGCAGCGGACCGGGACAAAAGAACACTGAAGCTTTCTTT
.	TRBV2	TRBD1	TRBJ1-2	CAGRTGTVYGYTF	TGTGCGGGGAGAACCGGGACAGTCTATGGCTACACCTTC
.	TRBV7-2	TRBD2	TRBJ2-1	CASSPSSSGGAHEQFF	TGTGCCAGCAGCCCCTCTTCTAGCGGGGGGGCCCATGAGCAGTTCTTC
.	TRBV6-5	.	TRBJ1-2	CASSSLGAHYGYTF	TGTGCCAGCAGCTCCCTGGGGGCCCACTATGGCTACACCTTC
once	TRBV4-3	.	TRBJ1-3	CASSQGGTPAGNTIYF	TGCGCCAGCAGCCAAGGAGGGACACCGGCTGGAAACACCATATATTTT
.	TRBV5-4	TRBD2	TRBJ2-7	CASSPASGDPSYEQYF	TGTGCCAGCAGCCCCGCTAGCGGGGACCCCTCCTACGAGCAGTACTTC
.	TRBV7-6	.	TRBJ2-5	CASSLSEGARGETQYF	TGTGCCAGCAGCTTATCGGAGGGGGCGCGAGGAGAGACCCAGTACTTC
.	TRBV7-6	TRBD1	TRBJ2-7	CASSSGQGTEQYF	TGTGCCAGCAGCTCGGGACAGGGGACCGAGCAGTACTTC
.	TRBV19	.	TRBJ1-6	CASSIDGQYNSPLHF	TGTGCCAGTAGTATAGACGGACAGTATAATTCACCCCTCCACTTT
.	TRBV29-1	TRBD2	TRBJ2-3	CSVKRGGQNTQYF	TGCAGCGTGAAGCGGGGGGGCCAAAATACGCAGTATTTT
.	TRBV7-9	.	TRBJ2-7	CASSTAGTSAYEQYF	TGTGCCAGCAGCACCGCCGGGACATCCGCCTACGAGCAGTACTTC
.	TRBV7-2	.	TRBJ2-3	CASSTNTDTQYF	TGTGCCAGCAGCACAAACACAGATACGCAGTATTTT
.	TRBV6-5	TRBD1	TRBJ1-1	CASSYSTGLDTEAFF	TGTGCCAGCAGTTATTCGACAGGGCTGGACACTGAAGCTTTCTTT
.	TRBV25-1	.	TRBJ1-6	CASSESTLNNSPLHF	TGTGCCAGCAGTGAATCGACACTTAACAATTCACCCCTCCACTTT
.	TRBV10-3	.	TRBJ1-5	CAISPGEEQPQHF	TGTGCCATCAGCCCGGGGGAGGAACAGCCCCAGCATTTT
few	TRBV18	TRBD1	TRBJ1-2	CASSHNGQGEGYTF	TGTGCCAGCTCACATAACGGACAGGGAGAGGGCTACACCTTC
.	TRBV4-1	TRBD2	TRBJ2-1	CASSQVAGVTIRGGSEQFF	TGCGCCAGCAGCCAAGTGGCGGGGGTTACTATTCGCGGGGGAAGTGAGCAGTTCTTC
.	TRBV7-9	.	TRBJ2-7	CASSLGPQGNEQYF	TGTGCCAGCAGCTTGGGTCCACAGGGAAACGAGCAGTACTTC
.	TRBV4-2	TRBD2	TRBJ2-7	CASSHETSGGPTSYEQYF	TGTGCCAGCAGCCACGAGACTAGCGGGGGGCCAACATCCTACGAGCAGTACTTC
once	TRBV4-3	.	TRBJ2-7	CASSQEPSYEQYF	TGCGCCAGCAGCCAGGAGCCTTCCTACGAGCAGTACTTC
.	TRBV7-2	.	TRBJ2-5	CASSLGRGTETQYF	TGTGCCAGCAGCTTAGGGCGGGGCACGGAGACCCAGTACTTC
.	TRBV7-8	TRBD1	TRBJ1-2	CASSLAVLQGANYGYTF	TGTGCCAGCAGCTTAGCGGTTTTACAGGGGGCCAACTATGGCTACACCTTC
once	TRBV18	.	TRBJ2-5	CASSPPLTGGDETQYF	TGTGCCAGCTCACCACCGTTGACGGGGGGCGACGAGACCCAGTACTTC
few	TRBV2	.	TRBJ1-4	CASSEALVAESATNEKLFF	TGTGCCAGCAGTGAAGCGCTGGTAGCAGAAAGTGCAACTAATGAAAAACTGTTTTTT
.	TRBV4-2	TRBD2	TRBJ2-5	CASSPNPGLGEETQYF	TGTGCCAGCAGCCCTAACCCCGGACTAGGCGAAGAGACCCAGTACTTC
.	TRBV5-1	TRBD2	TRBJ2-3	CASSLRAGTGEDTQYF	TGCGCCAGCAGCCTACGAGCGGGGACCGGGGAAGATACGCAGTATTTT
many	TRBV4-3	TRBD2	TRBJ2-1	CASSQGGERGGNEQFF	TGCGCCAGCAGCCAGGGGGGAGAGCGGGGGGGCAATGAGCAGTTCTTC
.	TRBV1	.	TRBJ1-1	CTTKPGQTEHVNTEAFF	TGCACCACTAAGCCCGGGCAGACAGAACACGTAAACACTGAAGCTTTCTTT
.	TRBV5-4	.	TRBJ2-7	CASSLDGLNRNEQYF	TGTGCCAGCAGCTTGGACGGGTTGAACAGGAACGAGCAGTACTTC
.	TRBV10-3	TRBD2	TRBJ2-1	CAISESMVASGGNEQFF	TGTGCCATCAGTGAGTCGATGGTAGCTAGCGGGGGCAATGAGCAGTTCTTC
.	TRBV5-8	.	TRBJ1-2	CASWGLRDASYGYTF	TGTGCCAGCTGGGGGCTCCGGGACGCTTCCTATGGCTACACCTTC
few	TRBV5-1	.	TRBJ1-2	CASSLRSSNYGYTF	TGCGCCAGCAGCTTGCGGAGCTCCAACTATGGCTACACCTTC
.	TRBV2	TRBD1	TRBJ2-7	CASSEASGTGGSLQYF	TGTGCCAGCAGTGAAGCATCGGGGACAGGGGGCAGCTTGCAGTACTTC
.	TRBV5-4	.	TRBJ1-3	CASSGQGGSGNTIYF	TGTGCCAGCAGCGGACAAGGGGGCTCTGGAAACACCATATATTTT
.	TRBV19	.	TRBJ1-2	CASRSGDYGYTF	TGTGCCAGTAGATCAGGGGACTATGGCTACACCTTC
few	TRBV18	.	TRBJ1-5	CASSPLPGGRQPQHF	TGTGCCAGCTCACCACTCCCCGGGGGAAGACAGCCCCAGCATTTT
.	TRBV27	.	TRBJ1-4	CASSLKPATNEKLFF	TGTGCCAGCAGTTTAAAACCAGCAACTAATGAAAAACTGTTTTTT
.	TRBV5-1	TRBD1	TRBJ1-2	CASSEIQGAVGYTF	TGCGCCAGCAGCGAGATACAGGGGGCGGTTGGCTACACCTTC
.	TRBV27	TRBD2	TRBJ2-3	CASSFLALGGSYTQYF	TGTGCCAGCAGTTTTCTTGCCTTGGGGGGGTCATATACGCAGTATTTT
once	TRBV6-5	.	TRBJ1-6	CASAGFQRYNSPLHF	TGTGCCAGCGCAGGGTTCCAGCGATATAATTCACCCCTCCACTTT
.	TRBV5-1	TRBD2	TRBJ2-5	CASSTGTSGGGQETQYF	TGCGCCAGCAGCACCGGGACTAGCGGGGGGGGGCAAGAGACCCAGTACTTC
.	TRBV25-1	TRBD2	TRBJ2-7	CATDTRTGRGNYEQYF	TGTGCCACCGATACCAGGACTGGGCGGGGGAACTACGAGCAGTACTTC
.	TRBV7-2	.	TRBJ2-1	CASSLRSANNEQFF	TGTGCCAGCAGCTTAAGGTCAGCGAATAATGAGCAGTTCTTC
.	TRBV4-3	.	TRBJ1-1	CASSQEYRSEAFF	TGCGCCAGCAGCCAGGAATACAGGAGTGAAGCTTTCTTT
.	TRBV7-9	TRBD2	TRBJ2-7	CASSLAGGGSGEQYF	TGTGCCAGCAGCTTAGCGGGCGGGGGATCTGGCGAGCAGTACTTC
.	TRBV19	.	TRBJ2-4	CASRQGAKNIQYF	TGTGCCAGTAGGCAGGGTGCCAAAAACATTCAGTACTTC
few	TRBV6-1	TRBD1	TRBJ1-2	CASSEYPEGGGYGYTF	TGTGCCAGCAGTGAATATCCGGAAGGGGGCGGCTATGGCTACACCTTC
.	TRBV4-1	TRBD2	TRBJ2-1	CASSQDTAGGSYNEQFF	TGCGCCAGCAGCCAAGATACAGCGGGGGGCTCCTACAATGAGCAGTTCTTC
.	TRBV4-1	.	TRBJ1-5	CASSHNRGDQPQHF	TGCGCCAGCAGCCATAACCGGGGGGATCAGCCCCAGCATTTT
.	TRBV10-3	.	TRBJ2-3	CAISGGGGAGETQYF	TGTGCCATCAGCGGTGGAGGGGGGGCCGGGGAAACGCAGTATTTT
.	TRBV29-1	TRBD1	TRBJ1-2	CSGAQGLRYGYTF	TGCAGCGGTGCACAGGGGTTGCGGTATGGCTACACCTTC
.	TRBV19	.	TRBJ1-1	CASSIDPTMNTEAFF	TGTGCCAGTAGTATAGATCCAACTATGAACACTGAAGCTTTCTTT
.	TRBV27	.	TRBJ1-1	CASSLTGRRQKAFF	TGTGCCAGCAGTTTAACAGGGCGCCGGCAGAAAGCTTTCTTT
.	TRBV5-4	TRBD2	TRBJ2-5	CASSRGLAGLETQYF	TGTGCCAGCAGCCGGGGACTAGCGGGGTTAGAGACCCAGTACTTC
.	TRBV30	TRBD1	TRBJ1-5	CAWSGDRASQPQHF	TGTGCCTGGAGTGGGGACAGGGCGAGTCAGCCCCAGCATTTT
.	TRBV4-3	TRBD1	TRBJ1-2	CASSQGTGGSNYGYTF	TGCGCCAGCAGCCAAGGTACAGGGGGCAGTAACTATGGCTACACCTTC
.	TRBV30	.	TRBJ1-1	CAGRQEKAEAFF	TGTGCCGGACGACAGGAAAAGGCTGAAGCTTTCTTT
.	TRBV6-1	.	TRBJ1-1	CASSLSGRGNTEAFF	TGTGCCAGCAGTCTATCCGGGCGGGGGAACACTGAAGCTTTCTTT